Following are 19 T cell receptor beta chains from one sample sequenced in a study of prognosis after radiotherapy for stage I lung cancer. By two-round multiplex PCR, the TCR beta CDR3 was amplified from genomic DNA. Each TRBV and TRBJ gene had its own primer in the first PCR round. MiXCR, run by TCRdb on the multiplex PCR reads, gives a single entry per CDR3 protein. The sample lists around 19,000 distinct CDR3 sequences, about 40% occurring once. Material: PBMCs, obtained before or after stereotactic body radiation therapy (not recorded which). Receptor source: a donor aged 50 or older with non-small cell lung cancer.

Concerning this clonotype: A far larger clone is only one base removed, so a read error is likely. This chain uses TRBV6-8 with TRBJ1-5; a possible D gene is TRBD1 (5 bases). Between the trimmed V and J ends, which lost 5 bases and 5 bases, there was a span of 13 bases. Looked up from germline, CDR1 is MNHGY and CDR2 is SAAAGT. CDR3 length equals 14 residues. CDR3 DNA sequence: TGTGCCAGCAGTCGCCATGGGGCGCATCAGCCCCAGCATTTT. It is translated as CASSRHGAHQPQHF.

On this clonotype: This likely reflects a read error, since a far larger clone is one base away. The chain is built from TRBV6-5 and TRBJ2-3, with 10 bases identical to TRBD2. Germline V lookup: CDR1 MNHEY, CDR2 SVGAGI. This CDR3 has 14 residues. V was clipped by 6 bases and J by 7 bases; unmatched bases: 7. The CDR3 loop reads CASSLGTSEYTQYF. CDR3 DNA: TGTGCCAGCAGCCTTGGGACTAGCGAGTATACGCAGTATTTT.

This clonotype was recorded at least ten times. The chain combines TRBV5-1 with TRBJ2-2; 8 bases match TRBD2. The V gene's germline CDR1 is SGHRS and CDR2 YFSETQ. This CDR3 region has 15 residues. V shed 1 base, J shed 7 bases, and the junction held 6 bases outside the gene matches. CDR3 bases: TGCGCCAGCAGCTTGTCGGCGGGGGGCGGCGGGGAGCTGTTTTTT. It translates to CASSLSAGGGGELFF.

CDR3 region: CASSTQGVSYEQYF. The CDR3 DNA sequence: TGTGCCAGCAGTACCCAGGGGGTTTCCTACGAGCAGTACTTC. The V call is TRBV2, the J call TRBJ2-7; TRBD1 matches 7 bases. V lost 5 bases, J lost 1 base, and 5 bases stayed unmatched. Germline lookup yields CDR1 SNHLY and CDR2 FYNNEI. The CDR3 runs to 14 residues.

The gene calls are TRBV20-1 and TRBJ2-5; tentative D call: TRBD2 (5 bases). Trimming removed 6 bases from V and 3 bases from J, with 11 bases in between. CDR1 DFQATT and CDR2 SNEGSKA come from the germline V gene (reference sequence). The CDR3 has 12 residues. In DNA form, the CDR3 reads TGCAGTGCAGCGAGGCGGGAAGAGACCCAGTACTTC. Protein: CSAARREETQYF.

By share of the sample, this clonotype is medium-sized (0.01 to 0.1%). The gene calls are TRBV6-4 and TRBJ2-1, with 10 bases lining up with TRBD2. Trimming cost V 2 bases and J 3 bases; bases outside gene matches: 1. CDR3 length: 15 residues. Per the germline V gene, CDR1 is MRHNA and CDR2 is SNTAGT. This chain's CDR3 is CASSDGTSDYNEQFF. In DNA form, the CDR3 reads TGTGCCAGCAGTGACGGGACTAGCGACTACAATGAGCAGTTCTTC.

Comments on this clonotype: This likely reflects a read error, since a far larger clone is one base away. J is TRBJ2-7 and V is TRBV6-4, with D possibly being TRBD1 (6 bases). V was cut by 6 bases and J by 0 bases, with 15 bases left in between. The CDR3 has 15 amino acids. Per the germline V gene, CDR1 is MRHNA and CDR2 is SNTAGT. The CDR3 here is CASRTTGLISYEQYF. CDR3 sequence (DNA): TGTGCCAGCAGAACCACAGGGTTGATCTCCTACGAGCAGTACTTC.

On this clonotype itself: It differs at one base from a far larger clone, so likely a read error. The genes are TRBV6-4 and TRBJ2-7, with D perhaps being TRBD1 or TRBD2 (5 bases each). The CDR3 consists of 15 residues. Trimming pared 6 bases from V and 4 bases from J, leaving 19 bases between. Germline-derived CDR1 and CDR2 are MRHNA and SNTAGT. As DNA, the CDR3 is TGTGCCAGCAGAGAGGGTTTGGGGCAAAATTACGAGCAGTACTTC. It is translated as CASREGLGQNYEQYF.

The chain has TRBV18 and TRBJ1-1, with TRBD1 identical over 9 bases. V was pared by 1 base and J by 8 bases, with 5 bases of the junction left unmatched. The CDR3 consists of 14 residues. CDR1 and CDR2 from the germline V gene are KGHSH and LQKENI. The CDR3 loop is CASSPQQGAEEAFF. The CDR3 DNA follows: TGTGCCAGCTCACCACAACAGGGGGCGGAGGAAGCTTTCTTT.

Concerning this clonotype itself: The junction does not match germline at one end; this may be a read error. The gene calls are TRBV12-3 or TRBV12-4 and TRBJ2-2; D tentatively reads TRBD1 or TRBD2 (6 bases each). There are 14 residues in the CDR3. The CDR3 DNA is TGTGCCAGCGGGAACGACAGGTCGGGCGGGGATCTGTTTTTT. It codes for CASGNDRSGGDLFF.

This sequence joins TRBV9 and TRBJ2-2, with 8 bases identical to TRBD2. CDR1 is SGDLS and CDR2 is YYNGEE in the germline V gene. V lost 0 bases, J lost 0 bases, and 4 bases stayed unmatched. There are 17 residues in the CDR3. Here the CDR3 DNA reads TGTGCCAGCAGCGTAGTCACGGGGGGGCCGAACACCGGGGAGCTGTTTTTT. It yields the protein CASSVVTGGPNTGELFF.

A remark on this clonotype: Just one base apart from a much larger clone, this may be a read error. This sequence joins TRBV6-2 or TRBV6-3 and TRBJ2-6, with D perhaps TRBD1 (6 bases). Germline values: CDR1 MNHEY, CDR2 SVGEGT. This CDR3 contains 18 residues. The DNA for the CDR3 is TGTGCCAACAGTTACTCAGCAGGGGCCTATTCTGGGGCCAACTTCCTGACTTTC. Encoded protein: CANSYSAGAYSGANFLTF.

This clonotype was observed a single time. J is TRBJ2-7 and V is TRBV2; 9 nucleotides align to TRBD1. The J segment lost 4 bases and the V segment lost 10 bases, leaving 11 bases of the junction unmatched. This CDR3 region has 14 residues. The germline gives CDR1 SNHLY, CDR2 FYNNEI. The CDR3 sequence: CATHLDRGSYEQYF. The CDR3 nucleotides read TGTGCCACTCATCTGGACAGGGGATCGTACGAGCAGTACTTC.

The J gene is TRBJ1-6, the V gene TRBV7-2, with D perhaps matching TRBD1 (5 bases). Deletions cut 5 bases from V and 10 bases from J, with 12 bases between. Germline V gives CDR1 SGHTA, CDR2 FQGNSA. The CDR3 runs 13 residues. The CDR3 DNA reads as TGTGCCAGCAGCACAGGTTTTTTGTCACCCCTCCACTTT. It yields the protein CASSTGFLSPLHF.

This clonotype was picked up many times. This chain links TRBV5-1 with TRBJ1-6, with D possibly being TRBD1 (5 bases). CDR1 SGHRS and CDR2 YFSETQ come from the germline V gene. Deletions cut 2 bases from V and 0 bases from J, with 9 bases between. The CDR3 length is 16 residues. DNA for the CDR3: TGCGCCAGCAGCTTCCGGGGGAGCTCCTATAATTCACCCCTCCACTTT. Encoded protein: CASSFRGSSYNSPLHF.

This clonotype showed up many times. Given a much more abundant clone one base away, this may be a read error. This chain connects TRBV20-1 to TRBJ2-6; D may be TRBD1 (6 bases). CDR3 length equals 17 residues. Trimming shortened V by 0 bases and J by 2 bases, and 14 bases separated the two germline ends. Germline CDR1 reads DFQATT; CDR2 reads SNEGSKA (reference sequence). The CDR3 is CSAREDSYSPGANVLTF. The CDR3 nucleotides are TGCAGTGCTAGAGAGGACAGTTACAGCCCTGGGGCCAACGTCCTGACTTTC.

This clonotype was seen once. The junction differs from germline at one of its ends, possibly a read error. The V gene is TRBV24-1, the J gene TRBJ1-2; TRBD1 is a possible D gene (5 bases). This CDR3 is 13 amino acids long. The germline CDR1 and CDR2 sequences are KGHDR and SFDVKD. The CDR3 loop is CTTNEDINYGYTF. As DNA, the CDR3 is TGTACCACCAATGAGGACATTAACTATGGCTACACCTTC.

This clonotype was seen ten or more times. The chain links TRBV5-4 to TRBJ1-3, with D unresolved. Trimming shortened V by 2 bases and J by 4 bases, and 10 bases separated the two germline ends. CDR3 length: 14 residues. Germline-derived CDR1 and CDR2 are SGHNT and YYREEE (reference sequence). CDR3 DNA sequence: TGTGCCAGCAGCTTCGGGGAGTCCGGAAACACCATATATTTT. It yields the protein CASSFGESGNTIYF.

This clonotype was observed many times. The V and J genes are TRBV7-9 and TRBJ1-2, with TRBD1 as a possible D gene (6 bases). Trimming removed 5 bases at V and 4 bases at J, with 14 bases between. This CDR3 comprises 14 residues. Germline V gene sequence: CDR1 SEHNR, CDR2 FQNEAQ (reference sequence). CDR3 nucleotides: TGTGCCAGCAGCGCGACAGGCAACCGCTATGGCTACACCTTC. This codes for CASSATGNRYGYTF.